Listed here is a single T cell receptor beta chain. The antigen is not known. The assay was immunoSEQ multiplex PCR, and TCRdb's table has in-frame clones only and misses some. This sample has tens of thousands of clones, with about 95% found just once. This sample stems from a study of T cells in tuberculosis. For the study at large: This South African cohort compared adolescents with or without latent tuberculosis against adults with active tuberculosis. Study-level findings and limits: Classification accuracy was approximately 85% (AUROC 0.7 to 0.9) with the GMM-specific repertoire.

Latent tuberculosis screening used tuberculin skin test and IGRA at entry. The V and J ends lost 2 bases and 2 bases, in that order; junction bases with no gene match: 4. Looked up from germline, CDR1 is MNHEY and CDR2 is SMNVEV (reference sequence). The CDR3 sequence is 16 residues long. The receptor was isolated from a donor between 5 and 29 years old with latent tuberculosis or without tuberculosis infection. Sequencing used PBMCs. V gene TRBV27 combines with J gene TRBJ1-2; 11 bases are shared with TRBD1. CDR3 loop: CASSLTWTGGNYGYTF. The CDR3 DNA follows: TGTGCCAGCAGTTTAACCTGGACAGGGGGCAACTATGGCTACACCTTC.